Below, 10 T cell receptor beta chains from the same sample are listed, as sequenced in a study of technical replicates of blood from several donors. Measured with immunoSEQ multiplex PCR; TCRdb has only the in-frame clones, and not every one. Among about 100,000 clones, roughly 96% were seen once, and the ten largest hold roughly 0.34%. Specimen: T cells isolated from PBMCs. These receptors came from a human donor in good health.

The genes are TRBV29-1 and TRBJ2-7; TRBD1 aligns across 11 bases. CDR3 length equals 13 residues. The V gene end was trimmed by 7 bases and the J gene end by 2 bases; junction bases not matched to a gene: 4. Germline-derived CDR1 and CDR2 are SQVTM and ANQGSEA. CDR3 coding DNA: TGCAGCGGCCGGGACAGGGGGACCTACGAGCAGTACTTC. Amino acid sequence: CSGRDRGTYEQYF.

This chain links TRBV4-3 with TRBJ2-1, with TRBD2 matching 8 bases. The V gene's germline CDR1 is LGHNA and CDR2 YSLEER. The trim removed 1 base at V and 5 bases at J, leaving 4 bases unmatched. This CDR3 has 15 amino acids. CDR3 nucleotide sequence: TGCGCCAGCAGCCAAGCGGGAGGGAGAAACAATGAGCAGTTCTTC. Its translation is CASSQAGGRNNEQFF.

The chain uses TRBV18 and TRBJ2-3; D not certain. The CDR3 length is 13 residues. Germline assignment: CDR1 KGHSH and CDR2 LQKENI. V shed 2 bases and J shed 0 bases, with 3 bases lying between them. The CDR3 sequence: CASSPSSTDTQYF. CDR3 nucleotides: TGTGCCAGCTCACCATCTAGCACAGATACGCAGTATTTT.

The chain joins TRBV19 to TRBJ2-5; no firm D call. This CDR3 spans 13 amino acids. With 7 bases removed from V and 1 base from J, the gap between germline ends came to 10 bases. Germline V gives CDR1 LNHDA, CDR2 SQIVND (reference sequence). The CDR3 nucleotides read TGTGCCAGTACTAACGGAGCCCAAGAGACCCAGTACTTC. As protein: CASTNGAQETQYF.

This chain connects TRBV5-1 to TRBJ2-3, with D perhaps TRBD2 (6 bases). Per germline, CDR1 SGHRS and CDR2 YFSETQ. CDR3 size: 16 residues. V shed 0 bases and J shed 5 bases, with 16 bases lying between them. The CDR3 loop is CASSLVTGDIIDTQYF. For the CDR3, the DNA is TGCGCCAGCAGCTTGGTAACGGGAGATATCATAGATACGCAGTATTTT.

The chain carries TRBV6-5 and TRBJ2-1; 8 positions match TRBD1. This CDR3 region has 11 residues. Germline V gene lookup returns CDR1 MNHEY and CDR2 SVGAGI. With 5 bases clipped from V and 10 bases from J, the junction kept 1 base outside the gene matches. The CDR3 DNA reads as TGTGCCAGCAGTAGACAGGGGGAGCAGTTCTTC. It translates to CASSRQGEQFF.

J is TRBJ2-1 and V is TRBV6-1, with 9 bases that match TRBD2. CDR1 MNHNS and CDR2 SASEGT come from the germline V gene. The junction had 4 bases not matched to a gene; V was cut back by 4 bases and J by 6 bases. CDR3 length equals 14 residues. The CDR3 DNA sequence: TGTGCCAGCAGTGGACAGCGGGAGGCCAATGAGCAGTTCTTC. It encodes CASSGQREANEQFF.

This rearrangement joins TRBV18 to TRBJ1-2; 9 positions match TRBD1. The trim removed 2 bases at V and 4 bases at J, leaving 14 bases unmatched. The CDR3 has 18 residues. The germline gives CDR1 KGHSH, CDR2 LQKENI. The CDR3 sequence: CASSPISPGQGSSYGYTF. CDR3 nucleotides: TGTGCCAGCTCACCAATCTCACCGGGACAGGGCTCCTCCTATGGCTACACCTTC. The entire variable domain, with the rest obtained from reference TRBV18 and TRBJ1-2, is as follows: NAGVMQNPRHLVRRRGQEARLRCSPMKGHSHVYWYRQLPEEGLKFMVYLQKENIIDESGMPKERFSAEFPKEGPSILRIQQVVRGDSAAYFCASSPISPGQGSSYGYTFGSGTRLTVV.

This rearrangement joins TRBV11-2 to TRBJ2-7, with D unclear. Trimming removed 1 base at V and 2 bases at J, with 6 bases between. Germline CDR1 is SGHAT and CDR2 is FQNNGV. The CDR3 is 13 amino acids. CDR3 protein: CASSLGSTYEQYF. CDR3 sequence (DNA): TGTGCCAGCAGCTTAGGATCTACCTACGAGCAGTACTTC.

The chain employs TRBV5-4 and TRBJ2-3; 7 bases are shared with TRBD2. The V and J ends lost 0 bases and 3 bases, in that order; junction bases with no gene match: 4. The germline gives CDR1 SGHNT, CDR2 YYREEE (reference sequence). The CDR3 is made up of 15 amino acids. The CDR3 loop reads CASSLGQRETDTQYF. CDR3 sequence (DNA): TGTGCCAGCAGCTTGGGGCAGCGGGAAACAGATACGCAGTATTTT.